The clone carrying this TCR beta chain was recorded once. Only in-frame clones appear in the TCRdb table, and some are missing; sequencing was by immunoSEQ multiplex PCR. The sample includes around 97,000 clones, roughly 80% of them seen just once. Unstimulated PBMCs were sorted into CD3+CD4+ and CD3+CD8+ populations. This specimen comes from a study of T cell clones after liver transplantation. Study-wide background: Pre-transplant mixed lymphocyte reactions yielded third-party-reactive TCRbeta sequences as comparators for graft-donor-reactive sequences. Standard immunosuppression, with no induction, continued until 12-24 months after transplant.

The CDR3 has 14 amino acids. J was trimmed by 12 bases and V by 6 bases; bases with no gene match: 11. Per germline, CDR1 MDHEN and CDR2 SYDVKM. The sample consisted of CD4+ T cells from blood, taken around 44 months after liver transplant. The source of this sequence is a human patient who received a liver transplant. Some of the T cells may derive from the graft donor. This chain connects TRBV28 to TRBJ2-7; 13 positions match TRBD2. The CDR3 DNA sequence: TGTGCCAGCAGCGCTGGCGGGACTAGCGGGAACGGGTACTTC. Translated: CASSAGGTSGNGYF.